This TCR beta chain was captured by sequencing in a study of blood T cell repertoires in COVID-19. The sample holds a few counts of this clone. Germline V lookup: CDR1 SGHRS, CDR2 YFSETQ. V lost 6 bases and J 0 bases, leaving 16 bases between the germline ends. The length of the CDR3 is 16 residues. Clones were read by immunoSEQ multiplex PCR, and TCRdb kept only the in-frame ones, dropping some. The repertoire consists of some 140,000 clones, with under 85% occurring once and the leading ten covering over 0.55%. The source material was peripheral blood. The gene calls are TRBV5-1 and TRBJ1-3; a weak D match, TRBD1 (5 bases). This TCR was sampled from a man aged 55-75 years with COVID-19, enrolled during active disease. This CDR3 reads CASTSGDRFSGNTIYF. DNA of the CDR3: TGCGCCAGCACATCCGGTGACAGATTCTCTGGAAACACCATATATTTT.